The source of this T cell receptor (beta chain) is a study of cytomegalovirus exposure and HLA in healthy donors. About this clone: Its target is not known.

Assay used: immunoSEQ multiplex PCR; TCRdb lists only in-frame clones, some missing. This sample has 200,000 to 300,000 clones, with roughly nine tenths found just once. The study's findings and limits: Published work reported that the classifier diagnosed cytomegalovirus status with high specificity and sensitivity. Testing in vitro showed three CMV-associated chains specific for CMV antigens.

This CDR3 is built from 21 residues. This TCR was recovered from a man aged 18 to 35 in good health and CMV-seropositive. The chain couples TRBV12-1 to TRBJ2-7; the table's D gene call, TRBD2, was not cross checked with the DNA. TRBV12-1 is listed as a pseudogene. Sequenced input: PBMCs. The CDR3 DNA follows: TGTGCCAGCAGATCACCACTCGACAGGGTCAGCGGGAGGGACCCTAGGGGGTGGCAGTACTTC. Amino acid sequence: CASRSPLDRVSGRDPRGWQYF.